This T cell receptor beta chain appears in the sequencing data of a study of CD8 T cells in Susac syndrome. Random-hexamer reverse transcription was applied to roughly 0.45 to 1 ug RNA. Amplification of TCR beta CDR3 by immunoSEQ multiplex PCR spanned 54 Vbeta and 13 Jbeta. MiXCR, run by TCRdb on the immunoSEQ multiplex PCR reads, gives a single entry per CDR3 protein. The table records under 150,000 distinct CDR3 sequences, nearly 95% of them present only once. The study, taken as a whole, reports: An acknowledgment was made by the study that its TCR sequencing and HLA analysis involved relatively few individuals.

Regarding this clonotype: The target antigen is unknown.

The T cells that were sequenced for TCR beta were CD8+ and CD4+ cells from blood. Germline V gene sequence: CDR1 SGHVS, CDR2 FNYEAQ. Trimming took 6 bases from V and 2 from J; bases not matched to a gene: 6. The CDR3 consists of 15 residues. This receptor was identified in a human donor in good health. The material sequenced was CD8+ T cells from PBMCs. V is TRBV7-6 and J is TRBJ2-7; TRBD1 agrees at 11 bases. The CDR3 loop reads CASRSDRGPAYEQYF. The CDR3 DNA reads as TGTGCCAGCAGATCGGACAGGGGGCCGGCCTACGAGCAGTACTTC.